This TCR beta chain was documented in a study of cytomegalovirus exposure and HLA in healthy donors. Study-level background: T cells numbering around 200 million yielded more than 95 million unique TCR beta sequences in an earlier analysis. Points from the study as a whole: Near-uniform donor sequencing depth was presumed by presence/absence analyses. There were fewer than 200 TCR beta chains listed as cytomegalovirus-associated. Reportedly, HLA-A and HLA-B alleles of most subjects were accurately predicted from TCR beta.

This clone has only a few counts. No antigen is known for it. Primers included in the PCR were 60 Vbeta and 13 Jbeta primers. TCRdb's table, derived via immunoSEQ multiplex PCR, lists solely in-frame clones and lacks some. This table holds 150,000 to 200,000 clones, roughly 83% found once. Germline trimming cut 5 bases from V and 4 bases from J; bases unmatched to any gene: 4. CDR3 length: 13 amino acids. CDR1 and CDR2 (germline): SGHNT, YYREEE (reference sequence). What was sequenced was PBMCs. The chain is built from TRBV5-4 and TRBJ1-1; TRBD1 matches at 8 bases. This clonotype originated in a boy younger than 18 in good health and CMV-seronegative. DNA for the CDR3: TGTGCCAGCAGACCCACAGGGGGCACTGAAGCTTTCTTT. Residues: CASRPTGGTEAFF.